The next 7 T cell receptor beta chains were all read from a single sample in a study of shared clonotypes between healthy human individuals (dated by TCRdb to the early 2020s). Library preparation used the immunoSEQ multiplex PCR assay. TCRdb obtained this table from immuneACCESS and retained in-frame rearrangements with V and J assigned. These tables miss some clones; where compared with another copy, unresolved V genes account for less than half of the shortfall, and the remainder is unexplained. A total of 800,000 to 950,000 clones appear in this sample, 96% of them only once. The top ten constitute less than 0.3% of the sample. CD8 naive samples were CD45RO-negative cells positively selected for CCR7, giving a CD45RA+CCR7+ population that excluded TemRA cells. Input material: naive CD8+ T cells sorted from blood. The meaning of the sample's cell subset or site label: CD45RA+CCR7+. The receptors originated from a man aged 25 to 40 in good health.

V and J are TRBV7-9 and TRBJ2-7, with D uncertain. The V gene lost 5 bases and the J gene lost 2 bases, with 13 bases spanning the gap. Germline-derived CDR1 and CDR2 are SEHNR and FQNEAQ (reference sequence). This CDR3 is built from 14 residues. Here the CDR3 reads CASSLLRRPYEQYF. The CDR3 nucleotides are TGTGCCAGCAGCCTCCTGAGAAGGCCCTACGAGCAGTACTTC.

The chain recombines TRBV7-2 with TRBJ2-5, with 10 bases aligning to TRBD1. Per the germline V gene, CDR1 is SGHTA and CDR2 is FQGNSA. The CDR3 contains 15 residues. Losses at the gene ends were 5 bases for V and 5 bases for J; bases not matched to a gene: 8. Here the CDR3 reads CASSARQGAWETQYF. CDR3 nucleotide sequence: TGTGCCAGCAGCGCCCGACAGGGGGCGTGGGAGACCCAGTACTTC.

The chain joins TRBV6-5 to TRBJ1-2; weak D call: TRBD1 (6 bases). Germline V gives CDR1 MNHEY, CDR2 SVGAGI. The CDR3 runs 15 residues. The ends were cut back, 8 bases at V and 6 bases at J, with 22 bases in the middle. The CDR3 sequence is CASRTWDNGEHGYTF. In DNA, the CDR3 is TGTGCCAGCCGCACCTGGGACAATGGAGAACATGGCTACACCTTC.

This chain connects TRBV7-9 to TRBJ2-1, with 8 bases identical to TRBD2. Per the germline V gene, CDR1 is SEHNR and CDR2 is FQNEAQ (reference sequence). This CDR3 region has 18 residues. V dropped 2 bases and J dropped 8; count of bases not matched to a gene: 17. The CDR3 coding sequence is TGTGCCAGCAGCTTAAGAGGGGCGGGAGGAATAAACCAGTATGAGCAGTTCTTC. It specifies CASSLRGAGGINQYEQFF.

The chain uses TRBV4-3 and TRBJ2-7, with a weak D call TRBD1 (5 bases). CDR1 and CDR2 (germline): LGHNA, YSLEER. V was pared by 0 bases and J by 4 bases, with 13 bases between. The CDR3 runs 15 residues. CDR3 DNA: TGCGCCAGCAGCCAAGATTCAGGGTCTATGTACGAGCAGTACTTC. Translating gives CASSQDSGSMYEQYF.

The chain uses TRBV15 and TRBJ2-2, with 7 bases matching TRBD1. The ends lost 1 base at V and 9 bases at J; junction bases unmatched: 11. This CDR3 has 16 amino acids. The V gene's germline CDR1 is LNHNV and CDR2 YYDKDF (reference sequence). CDR3 region: CATSRVTGELFRELFF. CDR3 DNA sequence: TGTGCCACCAGCAGAGTAACAGGGGAACTTTTCAGGGAGCTGTTTTTT.

The genes are TRBV4-3 and TRBJ2-1, with TRBD2 identical over 11 bases. This CDR3 is 15 amino acids long. J gave up 10 bases and V 5 bases, and 10 bases lay outside the gene matches. The germline CDR1 and CDR2 sequences are LGHNA and YSLEER. The CDR3 DNA reads as TGCGCCAGCAGCTCGTTAGCGGGAGGGCCTGGGGAGCAGTTCTTC. Its protein product is CASSSLAGGPGEQFF.